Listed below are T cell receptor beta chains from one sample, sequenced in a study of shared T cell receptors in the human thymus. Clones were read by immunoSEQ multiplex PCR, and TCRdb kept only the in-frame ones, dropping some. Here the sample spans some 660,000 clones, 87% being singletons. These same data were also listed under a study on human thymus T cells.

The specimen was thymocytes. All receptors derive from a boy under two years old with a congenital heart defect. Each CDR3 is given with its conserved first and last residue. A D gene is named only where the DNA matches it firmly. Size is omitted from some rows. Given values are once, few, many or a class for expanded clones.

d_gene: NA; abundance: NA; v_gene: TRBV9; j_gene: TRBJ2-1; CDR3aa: CASSVVGGITPNNEQFF; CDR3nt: TGTGCCAGCAGCGTAGTAGGGGGAATAACCCCGAACAATGAGCAGTTCTTC
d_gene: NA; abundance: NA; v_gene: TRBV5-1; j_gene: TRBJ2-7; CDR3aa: CASSSTESYEQYF; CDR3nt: TGCGCCAGCAGTTCTACAGAGTCCTACGAGCAGTACTTC
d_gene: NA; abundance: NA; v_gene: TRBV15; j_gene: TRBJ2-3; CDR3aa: CATSRVRTRRDTQYF; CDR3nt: TGTGCCACCAGCAGAGTCCGAACTCGGAGAGATACGCAGTATTTT
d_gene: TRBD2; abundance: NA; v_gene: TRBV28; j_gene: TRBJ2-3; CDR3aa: CASSWLGSKRDPEDTQYF; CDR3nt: TGTGCCAGCAGTTGGTTAGGGTCTAAGCGGGACCCTGAAGATACGCAGTATTTT
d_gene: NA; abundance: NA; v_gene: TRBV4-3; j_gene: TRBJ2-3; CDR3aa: CASSRGSSTDTQYF; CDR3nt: TGCGCCAGCAGCCGAGGCTCTAGCACAGATACGCAGTATTTT
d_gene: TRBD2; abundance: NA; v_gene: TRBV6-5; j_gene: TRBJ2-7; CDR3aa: CASSSFSGRSYEQYF; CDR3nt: TGTGCCAGCAGCTCCTTTAGCGGGAGGTCCTACGAGCAGTACTTC
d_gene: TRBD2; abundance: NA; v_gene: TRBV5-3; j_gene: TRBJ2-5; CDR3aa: CARSVTSGRTRETQYF; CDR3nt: TGTGCCAGAAGCGTGACTAGCGGGAGAACCCGGGAGACCCAGTACTTC
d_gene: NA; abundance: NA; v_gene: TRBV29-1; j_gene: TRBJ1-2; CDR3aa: CSVDARGIYTF; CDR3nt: TGCAGCGTTGACGCCAGGGGAATCTACACCTTC
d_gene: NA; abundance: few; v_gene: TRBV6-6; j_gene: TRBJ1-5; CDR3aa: CASSYSGSNQPQHF; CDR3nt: TGTGCCAGCAGTTATAGTGGTAGCAATCAGCCCCAGCATTTT
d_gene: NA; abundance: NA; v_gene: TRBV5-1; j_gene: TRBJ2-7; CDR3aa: CASSHQGSEQYF; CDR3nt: TGCGCCAGCAGCCATCAGGGGAGTGAGCAGTACTTC
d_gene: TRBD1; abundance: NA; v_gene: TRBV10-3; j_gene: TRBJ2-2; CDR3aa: CAITDRDTGELFF; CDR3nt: TGTGCCATCACCGACAGGGACACCGGGGAGCTGTTTTTT
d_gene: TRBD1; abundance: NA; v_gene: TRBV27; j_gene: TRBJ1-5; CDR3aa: CASSRYNVRQGGQPQHF; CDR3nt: TGTGCCAGCAGTCGTTACAATGTTCGACAGGGAGGTCAGCCCCAGCATTTT
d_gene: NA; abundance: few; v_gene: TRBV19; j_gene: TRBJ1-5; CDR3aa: CASKKRGSNQPQHF; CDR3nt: TGTGCCAGTAAAAAAAGGGGAAGCAATCAGCCCCAGCATTTT
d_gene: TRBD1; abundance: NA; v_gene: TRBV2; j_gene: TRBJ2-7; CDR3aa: CASSDVDRGSYYEQYF; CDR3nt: TGTGCCAGCAGTGATGTGGACAGGGGGTCCTACTACGAGCAGTACTTC
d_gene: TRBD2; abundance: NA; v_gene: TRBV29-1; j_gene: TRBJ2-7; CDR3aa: CSGLNGTGTSGRPYEQYF; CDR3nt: TGCAGCGGCCTGAACGGGACGGGGACTAGCGGGAGGCCCTACGAGCAGTACTTC
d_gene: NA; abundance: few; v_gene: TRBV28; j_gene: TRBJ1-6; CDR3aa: CASSLLNRNNSPLHF; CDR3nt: TGTGCCAGCAGTTTATTGAACAGGAATAATTCCCCCCTCCACTTT
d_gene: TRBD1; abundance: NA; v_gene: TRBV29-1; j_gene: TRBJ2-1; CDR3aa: CSDMRPGQGPKSDNEQFF; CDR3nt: TGCAGCGATATGAGACCGGGACAGGGCCCGAAATCAGACAATGAGCAGTTCTTC
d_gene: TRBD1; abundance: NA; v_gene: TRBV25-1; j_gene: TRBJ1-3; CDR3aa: CASSPRQGGSGNTIYF; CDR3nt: TGTGCCAGCAGTCCAAGACAGGGTGGTTCTGGAAACACCATATATTTT
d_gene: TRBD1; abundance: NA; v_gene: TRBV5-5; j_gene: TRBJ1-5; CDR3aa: CTSSGSGTENQPQHF; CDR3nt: TGTACCAGCAGCGGCTCCGGGACAGAGAATCAGCCCCAGCATTTT
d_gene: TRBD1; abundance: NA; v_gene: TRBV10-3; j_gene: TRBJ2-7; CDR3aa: CAISRDRQSKRYEQYF; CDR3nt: TGTGCCATCAGCCGGGACAGACAGTCTAAGCGATACGAGCAGTACTTC
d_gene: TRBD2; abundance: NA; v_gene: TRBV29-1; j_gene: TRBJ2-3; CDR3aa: CSVPPTALAGGTDTQYF; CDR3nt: TGCAGCGTCCCCCCCACCGCCTTAGCGGGGGGCACAGATACGCAGTATTTT
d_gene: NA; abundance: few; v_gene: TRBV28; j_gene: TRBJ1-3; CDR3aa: CASSRPPGSGNTIYF; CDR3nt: TGTGCCAGCAGCCGTCCACCGGGCTCTGGAAACACCATATATTTT
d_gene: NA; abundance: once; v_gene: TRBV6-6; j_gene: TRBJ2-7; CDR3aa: CASSSRARSYEQYF; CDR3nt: TGTGCCAGCAGTTCCAGGGCCCGCTCCTACGAGCAGTACTTC
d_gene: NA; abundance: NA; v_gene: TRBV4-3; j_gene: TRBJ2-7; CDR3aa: CASSQERRYEQYF; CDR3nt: TGCGCCAGCAGCCAAGAGAGGCGATACGAGCAGTACTTC
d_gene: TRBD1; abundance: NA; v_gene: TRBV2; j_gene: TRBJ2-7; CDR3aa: CASGGQEKYEQYF; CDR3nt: TGTGCCAGCGGTGGACAGGAAAAGTACGAGCAGTACTTC
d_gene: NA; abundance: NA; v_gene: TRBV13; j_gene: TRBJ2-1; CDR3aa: CASSTSEDNEQFF; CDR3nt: TGTGCCAGCAGCACCTCGGAGGACAATGAGCAGTTCTTC
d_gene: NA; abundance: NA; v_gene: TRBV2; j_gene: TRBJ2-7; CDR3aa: CASMLGRQYEQYF; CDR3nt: TGTGCCAGCATGTTGGGCAGACAATACGAGCAGTACTTC